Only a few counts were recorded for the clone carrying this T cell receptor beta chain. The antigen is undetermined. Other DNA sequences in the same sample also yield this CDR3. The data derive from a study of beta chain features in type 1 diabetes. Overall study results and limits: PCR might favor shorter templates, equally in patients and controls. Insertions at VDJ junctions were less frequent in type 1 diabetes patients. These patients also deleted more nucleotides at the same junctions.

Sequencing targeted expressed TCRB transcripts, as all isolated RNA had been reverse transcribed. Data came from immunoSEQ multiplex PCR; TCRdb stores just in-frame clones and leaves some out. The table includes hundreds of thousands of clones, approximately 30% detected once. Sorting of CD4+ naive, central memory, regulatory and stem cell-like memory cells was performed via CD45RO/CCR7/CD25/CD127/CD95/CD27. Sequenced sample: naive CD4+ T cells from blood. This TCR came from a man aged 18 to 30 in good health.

CDR3 DNA sequence: TGTGCCAGCAGTTTCTACAATGAGCAGTTCTTC. Translated: CASSFYNEQFF. The chain couples TRBV27 to TRBJ2-1, with D uncertain. Trimming took 3 bases from V and 3 from J, leaving 0 bases between them. Germline values: CDR1 MNHEY, CDR2 SMNVEV (reference sequence). This CDR3 contains 11 residues.